Following are 5 T cell receptor beta chains from one sample sequenced in a study of regulatory dendritic cells for organ transplantation. Their target antigens are unknown. Some clones are missing from TCRdb's copy, which holds only in-frame ones; the method was immunoSEQ multiplex PCR. The table lists about 12,000 clones, roughly three quarters of them singletons. CFSE-labeled sorted T cells met regulatory or mature dendritic cells for four to five days. Sequencing input: naive CD8+ T cells from blood cultured with regulatory dendritic cells. Regarding subset: CD45RA+ naive T cells. These TCRs come from a human donor in good health.

The chain couples TRBV7-8 to TRBJ2-5; tentative D call: TRBD1 (6 bases). The V end lost 4 bases, the J end lost 8 bases, and 11 bases lay between the germline ends. CDR1 SGHVS and CDR2 FQNEAQ come from the germline V gene. CDR3 size: 12 residues. The CDR3 here is CASSSGELTQYF. CDR3 DNA sequence: TGTGCCAGCAGCTCAGGGGAGTTAACCCAGTACTTC.

The chain is built from TRBV13 and TRBJ1-6; 10 bases fit TRBD1. The CDR3 is 14 amino acids. The V gene's germline CDR1 is PRHDT and CDR2 FYEKMQ (reference sequence). Trimming removed 4 bases from V and 7 bases from J; junction bases left unmatched: 1. The DNA of the CDR3 is TGTGCCAGCAGCTGGGGACAGGGGAATTCACCCCTCCACTTT. It codes for CASSWGQGNSPLHF.

This clone turned up a few times. The chain joins TRBV13 to TRBJ1-3; D is undetermined. Trimming left V 5 bases short and J 0 bases short, with 8 bases between. CDR3 size: 14 residues. Germline assignment: CDR1 PRHDT and CDR2 FYEKMQ (reference sequence). CDR3: CASSAKLSGNTIYF. Written as DNA, the CDR3 is TGTGCCAGCAGCGCCAAGCTCTCTGGAAACACCATATATTTT.

The V gene is TRBV2, the J gene TRBJ1-3, with D unresolved. V was shortened by 4 bases and J by 0 bases, with 10 bases between the two germline ends. The CDR3 loop spans 15 amino acids. Germline-derived CDR1 and CDR2 are SNHLY and FYNNEI. The CDR3 here is CASSVGQVSGNTIYF. DNA of the CDR3: TGTGCCAGCAGTGTTGGCCAGGTCTCTGGAAACACCATATATTTT.

The V call is TRBV7-9, the J call TRBJ2-3; maybe TRBD2 (7 bases). V was clipped by 1 base and J by 1 base, with 15 bases between them. The CDR3 is 17 amino acids. Germline V lookup: CDR1 SEHNR, CDR2 FQNEAQ (reference sequence). The CDR3 DNA is TGTGCCAGCAGCTTAGAAGGCGGCGGGGGCGGCACAGATACGCAGTATTTT. This sequence encodes CASSLEGGGGGTDTQYF. Supplemented by reference TRBV7-9 and TRBJ2-3, the full variable domain reads DTGVSQNPRHKITKRGQNVTFRCDPISEHNRLYWYRQTLGQGPEFLTYFQNEAQLEKSRLLSDRFSAERPKGSFSTLEIQRTEQGDSAMYLCASSLEGGGGGTDTQYFGPGTRLTVL.